This TCR beta chain was profiled in a study of beta chain features in type 1 diabetes. Study information: No patient-donor differences in age, gender, total cells or subset yield.

The sequenced template was cDNA made from the entire isolated RNA. Some clones are missing from TCRdb's copy, which holds only in-frame ones; the method was immunoSEQ multiplex PCR. The sample shows some 660,000 clones, about 14% of them seen only once. General study findings and limits: All four CD4+ subsets from Type 1 diabetes patients carried moderately but significantly shorter TCRB CDR3s. Among patients, naive, central memory and Treg TCRB repertoires appeared more similar than among healthy donors. Individuals with type 1 diabetes displayed fewer insertions and more deletions at VDJ junctions.

As to this clone: Its matching antigen is unknown.

Trimming left V 5 bases short and J 3 bases short, with 14 bases between. This CDR3 comprises 15 residues. Germline-derived CDR1 and CDR2 are SGHTA and FQGNSA. Input material: naive CD4+ T cells from blood. The rearrangement links TRBV7-2 to TRBJ1-5, with D hard to call. This clonotype was sampled from a man in his late teens or twenties with type 1 diabetes. In DNA form, the CDR3 reads TGTGCCAGCAGCCCTGCCCCCCTCCCCAATCAGCCCCAGCATTTT. It translates to CASSPAPLPNQPQHF. Combining the CDR3 with reference TRBV7-2 and TRBJ1-5 gives the whole variable domain GAGVSQSPSNKVTEKGKDVELRCDPISGHTALYWYRQSLGQGLEFLIYFQGNSAPDKSGLPSDRFSAERTGGSVSTLTIQRTQQEDSAVYLCASSPAPLPNQPQHFGDGTRLSIL.